This T cell receptor beta chain emerged from a study of early T cells in non-severe SARS-CoV-2 infection. Study details: Whole-blood bulk RNA, unsorted, was sequenced, and chains were unpaired.

cDNA molecules, individually, were tagged with unique molecular identifiers. MiXCR, applied by TCRdb to the 5' RACE reads, yields one record per CDR3 protein. The sample carries approximately 79,000 distinct CDR3 sequences, over 10% recorded once. This clonotype has a count of ten or more. Its matching antigen is unknown. The CDR3 consists of 16 residues. Germline-derived CDR1 and CDR2 are DFQATT and SNEGSKA (reference sequence). Trimming cost V 3 bases and J 5 bases; bases outside gene matches: 9. Study observations and caveats: VDJdb matches were skewed toward anti-spike CD8 T cell responses.

Sequencing was done on a sample of whole blood. The receptor was isolated from an adult who was a healthcare worker with PCR-confirmed SARS-CoV-2 infection or an uninfected control (not recorded which). The rearrangement uses TRBV20-1 and TRBJ2-3, with TRBD2 matching 12 bases. The CDR3 DNA reads TGCAGTGCTAGCGACAAACTAGCGGGGGGACTAGATACGCAGTATTTT. Its translation is CSASDKLAGGLDTQYF.